The 17 T cell receptor beta chains listed next were all sequenced from one sample in a study of metastatic and nonmetastatic thyroid tumors. Every patient was untreated before thyroid surgery. TCRdb reprocessed the PCR reads using MiXCR. The sample yields about 9,300 clones, about 28% seen once. Material: tumor tissue. Receptors originate from a female donor with papillary thyroid cancer or a benign thyroid nodule (not recorded which). Some clones in this sample may be carry-over from other donors' samples.

This clone came up a few times. The chain links TRBV10-3 to TRBJ2-1, with TRBD2 matching over 8 bases. Trimming cost V 6 bases and J 8 bases; bases outside gene matches: 6. This CDR3 is 13 amino acids long. The germline gives CDR1 ENHRY, CDR2 SYGVKD. CDR3: CAIRKGLADEQFF. The CDR3 DNA reads as TGTGCCATCAGGAAAGGACTAGCCGATGAGCAGTTCTTC.

This clone rates as medium-sized (0.01 to 0.1%). The chain is built from TRBV28 and TRBJ2-3; possibly TRBD2 for D (5 bases). Looked up from germline, CDR1 is MDHEN and CDR2 is SYDVKM. V was clipped by 7 bases and J by 8 bases, with 37 bases between them. This CDR3 has 20 amino acids. The CDR3 DNA sequence: TGTGCCAGCACCGCGTTCCTCAACACCTACGGAGGCCCTCCGACCGGTACGCAGTATTTT. It translates to CASTAFLNTYGGPPTGTQYF. Full variable domain (rest looked up from reference TRBV28 and TRBJ2-3): DVKVTQSSRYLVKRTGEKVFLECVQDMDHENMFWYRQDPGLGLRLIYFSYDVKMKEKGDIPEGYSVSREKKERFSLILESASTNQTSMYLCASTAFLNTYGGPPTGTQYFGPGTRLTVL.

Remarks on this clone: Being one base from a much bigger clone, this may be a read error. The CDR3 ends on some other residue instead of the conserved phenylalanine or tryptophan, so this is likely a read error. The chain employs TRBV18 and TRBJ2-4, with a weak D call TRBD1 (5 bases). CDR1 is KGHSH, CDR2 LQKENI, per germline. The CDR3 has 14 amino acids. The V end was cut by 3 bases, the J end by 0 bases, with 6 bases between. The CDR3 DNA is TGTGCCAGCTCACCGGACATAGCCAAAAACATTCAGTACTCC. This gives the protein CASSPDIAKNIQYS.

This clone was counted many times. A read error is possible here, since a much larger clone lies one base away. The chain carries TRBV24-1 and TRBJ1-5; D not resolved. The CDR3 consists of 13 residues. Germline CDR1 and CDR2: KGHDR and SFDVKD. Trimming took 5 bases from V and 9 from J, leaving 13 bases between them. The CDR3 here is CATSALSDGPQHF. The CDR3 DNA follows: TGTGCCACCAGTGCCCTCTCCGATGGGCCCCAGCATTTT.

This clone is classed as medium-sized. The chain couples TRBV30 to TRBJ1-5, with D tentatively TRBD1 (5 bases). Trimming removed 0 bases at V and 5 bases at J, with 5 bases between. The V gene's germline CDR1 is GTSNPN and CDR2 SVGIG (reference sequence). The CDR3 is 12 amino acids. CDR3 in DNA: TGTGCCTGGAGTGTGGGGGATCAGCCCCAGCATTTT. Its protein product is CAWSVGDQPQHF.

This clone is medium-sized. This chain joins TRBV2 and TRBJ2-2, with 10 bases identical to TRBD1. The CDR3 length is 15 residues. V lost 6 bases, J lost 6 bases, and 7 bases stayed unmatched. From germline, CDR1 is SNHLY and CDR2 FYNNEI. CDR3 residues: CASRAGTGAPGELFF. CDR3 coding DNA: TGTGCCAGCAGGGCCGGGACAGGGGCCCCCGGGGAGCTGTTTTTT. The whole variable domain, remainder taken from reference TRBV2 and TRBJ2-2, is EPEVTQTPSHQVTQMGQEVILRCVPISNHLYFYWYRQILGQKVEFLVSFYNNEISEKSEIFDDQFSVERPDGSNFTLKIRSTKLEDSAMYFCASRAGTGAPGELFFGEGSRLTVL.

This clone is deemed medium-sized (0.01 to 0.1%). The chain uses TRBV5-1 and TRBJ2-6, with 8 bases fitting TRBD1. CDR1 SGHRS and CDR2 YFSETQ come from the germline V gene. The junction had 5 bases not matched to a gene; V was cut back by 4 bases and J by 2 bases. This CDR3 region has 16 residues. The CDR3, as DNA: TGCGCCAGCAGCCCGGGACAGGAAACTGGGGCCAACGTCCTGACTTTC. Protein sequence: CASSPGQETGANVLTF.

This clone is judged medium-sized. The chain carries TRBV7-8 and TRBJ2-3, with D maybe TRBD2 (6 bases). The CDR3 runs 15 residues. CDR1 and CDR2 (germline): SGHVS, FQNEAQ. The CDR3 DNA reads as TGTGCGACCGGCACTAGCCTAAACCAGAGAGATACGCAGTATTTT. Amino acids: CATGTSLNQRDTQYF.

Here the CDR3 DNA reads TGTGCCAGCACGGGAGGAGGTTACTACGAGCAGTACTTC. It specifies CASTGGGYYEQYF. The chain employs TRBV28 and TRBJ2-7, with 7 bases aligning to TRBD2. The CDR3 consists of 13 residues. Trimming at V came to 7 bases and at J to 3 bases, leaving 6 bases not matched to a gene. Germline V gives CDR1 MDHEN, CDR2 SYDVKM.

This clone was seen just once. A junction end diverges from the germline sequence, so it may reflect a read error. The rearrangement uses TRBV11-1 and TRBJ2-7; TRBD2 matches 12 bases. This CDR3 has 18 residues. Germline CDR1 reads SGHAT; CDR2 reads FQDESV (reference sequence). The CDR3 DNA reads TGTGCCGGCAGCGTAAGCTTGTCGGCTAGCGGGAGGGGAAACGAGCAGTACTTC. It encodes CAGSVSLSASGRGNEQYF.

The genes are TRBV11-2 and TRBJ2-1; TRBD2 matches 8 bases. The CDR3 has 15 residues. Germline CDR1 and CDR2: SGHAT and FQNNGV. The J segment lost 0 bases and the V segment lost 10 bases, leaving 8 bases of the junction unmatched. The CDR3 bases are TGTGCCACCCTTCGCGGGGGGTCCTCCTACAATGAGCAGTTCTTC. Its protein is CATLRGGSSYNEQFF.

The sample holds a few counts of this clone. The rearrangement links TRBV27 to TRBJ1-5; D perhaps matches TRBD1 (6 bases). There are 15 residues in the CDR3. CDR1 is MNHEY, CDR2 SMNVEV, per germline (reference sequence). Trimming left V 7 bases short and J 4 bases short, with 17 bases between. CDR3 amino acids: CASMREQGWNQPQHF. The CDR3 DNA follows: TGTGCCAGCATGCGGGAACAGGGTTGGAATCAGCCCCAGCATTTT.

Sample share makes this clone medium-sized. This chain connects TRBV27 to TRBJ2-3, with 10 bases identical to TRBD2. Germline CDR1 is MNHEY and CDR2 is SMNVEV (reference sequence). With V trimmed by 5 bases and J by 3 bases, 11 bases remained unmatched. CDR3 length equals 17 residues. CDR3 protein: CASSPPSAGGPTDTQYF. CDR3 DNA sequence: TGTGCCAGCAGTCCGCCTTCAGCGGGAGGGCCTACAGATACGCAGTATTTT.

This clone was observed at least ten times. The chain combines TRBV24-1 with TRBJ2-2; 12 positions agree with TRBD1. CDR3 length equals 15 residues. After removal of 7 bases from V and 4 bases from J, the junction contained 3 bases not matched to a gene. Germline values: CDR1 KGHDR, CDR2 SFDVKD. This CDR3 reads CATSGGQGATGELFF. CDR3 coding DNA: TGTGCCACCAGCGGGGGACAGGGGGCCACCGGGGAGCTGTTTTTT.

In its sample, this clone was seen a few times. This sequence joins TRBV6-5 and TRBJ2-7; the D call may be TRBD1 or TRBD2 (5 bases each). Trimming took off 7 bases at V and 2 bases at J, with 18 bases between the two ends. Germline CDR1 MNHEY, CDR2 SVGAGI. The CDR3 runs 15 residues. The CDR3 reads CASTHNNRGAYEQYF. CDR3 coding DNA: TGTGCCAGCACCCACAACAACCGGGGCGCCTACGAGCAGTACTTC.

About this clone: Compared with germline, one end of the junction differs, possibly owing to a read error. CDR3 sequence reads: CARSLVPSGRETKYF. CDR3 sequence (DNA): TGTGCCAGAAGCTTAGTCCCTAGCGGGAGGGAGACCAAGTACTTC. The rearrangement uses TRBV7-8 and TRBJ2-5, with 12 bases aligning to TRBD2. CDR3 length: 15 residues. Per germline, CDR1 SGHVS and CDR2 FQNEAQ.

This clone showed up many times. This chain joins TRBV6-1 and TRBJ2-3; 10 bases are shared with TRBD1. Germline CDR1 and CDR2: MNHNS and SASEGT. The CDR3 has 15 residues. J was trimmed by 0 bases and V by 6 bases; bases with no gene match: 3. CDR3 in amino acids: CASRGQGLSTDTQYF. The CDR3 nucleotides read TGTGCCAGCAGGGGACAGGGGCTAAGCACAGATACGCAGTATTTT.